These T cell receptor beta chains were read from a single sample in a study of blood T cell repertoires in COVID-19. Assay used: immunoSEQ multiplex PCR; TCRdb lists only in-frame clones, some missing. The table shows 450,000 or so clones, with 85% to 90% occurring only once. The sequenced material came from peripheral blood. Receptors were obtained from a man younger than 35 with COVID-19, enrolled during active disease. Each CDR3 is given with its conserved first and last residue. D genes are given only for firm matches. Size values are once, few and many counts, or a class for expanded clones, and some rows have none.

TRBJ2-2 | - | TRBV6-4 | TRBD2 | TGTGCCAGCAGCCAAGATAGCGGGAGGGCCTTTTCCGGGGAGCTGTTTTTT | CASSQDSGRAFSGELFF
TRBJ2-1 | - | TRBV30 | TRBD1 | TGTGCCTGGAAAAACGATCTACTCTGGACAGGGGGGTTCAACAATGAGCAGTTCTTC | CAWKNDLLWTGGFNNEQFF
TRBJ2-5 | - | TRBV19 | - | TGTGCCAGTAGTATTGGGGCGAGTCTGGGGGCGCAATGGGAGACCCAGTACTTC | CASSIGASLGAQWETQYF
TRBJ2-5 | - | TRBV7-9 | - | TGTGCCAGCAGCTTAGCCGGAGCGGAGACCCAGTACTTC | CASSLAGAETQYF
TRBJ1-1 | - | TRBV5-8 | - | TGTGCCAGCAGCTTGTGGGTGGGGCGAGTGGACACTGAAGCTTTCTTT | CASSLWVGRVDTEAFF
TRBJ2-6 | - | TRBV6-2/TRBV6-3 | - | TGTGCCAGCAGTTACTCCCGGGGATCAGGGGCCAACGTCCTGACTTTC | CASSYSRGSGANVLTF
TRBJ1-5 | - | TRBV23-1 | TRBD1 | TGCGCCAGCAGTCTCCCGGGACAGCTCACCCAACCCCCCAATCAGCCCCAGCATTTT | CASSLPGQLTQPPNQPQHF
TRBJ2-2 | once | TRBV5-6 | TRBD1 | TGTGCCAGCAGCTTACCGGGACAGGGGATGGGAGTCACCGGGGAGCTGTTTTTT | CASSLPGQGMGVTGELFF
TRBJ1-1 | - | TRBV4-2 | - | TGTGCCAGCAGCCAAGTCGAGGGAGTCGCTGAAGCTTTCTTT | CASSQVEGVAEAFF
TRBJ1-4 | - | TRBV5-1 | - | TGCGCCAGCTGTTCAGGGGCAACTAATGAAAAACTGTTTTTT | CASCSGATNEKLFF
TRBJ1-3 | few | TRBV2 | TRBD1 | TGTGCCAGCAGTGGAACAGGGGCTGGAAACACCATATATTTT | CASSGTGAGNTIYF
TRBJ2-1 | - | TRBV6-6 | TRBD2 | TGTGCCAGCAGCCGAAAGTATCAAAGGGGAGGGAAACACAATGAGCAGTTCTTC | CASSRKYQRGGKHNEQFF
TRBJ2-1 | - | TRBV24-1 | TRBD2 | TGTGCCACCAGTGATTCCTTTACTAGCGGAACCTACAATGAGCAGTTCTTC | CATSDSFTSGTYNEQFF
TRBJ2-5 | - | TRBV9 | TRBD2 | TGTGCCAGCAGCCCGGGACTAGCGGAGGGATTGGCCCAGTACTTC | CASSPGLAEGLAQYF
TRBJ1-2 | - | TRBV11-2 | TRBD1 | TGTGCCAGCAGTCACCTGGACAGGGGCCATGGCTACACCTTC | CASSHLDRGHGYTF
TRBJ2-7 | few | TRBV2 | TRBD1 | TGTGCCAGCCGGGACAGGGACCCTACTTTGTCGGACTTC | CASRDRDPTLSDF
TRBJ2-3 | - | TRBV3-1/TRBV3-2 | TRBD2 | TGTGCCAGCAGCCAAGTTCTAACTAGCGGGGGCCCGCGCCCAGATACGCAGTATTTT | CASSQVLTSGGPRPDTQYF
TRBJ2-2 | once | TRBV6-5 | - | TGTGCCAGCTGTCCGGACAGTGCGAACACCGGGGAGCTGTTTTTT | CASCPDSANTGELFF
TRBJ1-2 | - | TRBV3-1/TRBV3-2 | - | TGTGCCAGCAGCCAAGAAGGGGGTTGGACCTATGGCTACACCTTC | CASSQEGGWTYGYTF
TRBJ2-3 | - | TRBV9 | TRBD2 | TGTGCCAGCAGCGTCTCTGACCACGGGGGGGTGGGCACAGATACGCAGTATTTT | CASSVSDHGGVGTDTQYF
TRBJ2-7 | - | TRBV19 | TRBD1 | TGTGCCAGTTTGGACAGGAGCTCCTACGAGCAGTACTTC | CASLDRSSYEQYF
TRBJ1-1 | - | TRBV11-2 | - | TGTGCCAGCAGCTTCGGGGGGGTGAACACTGAAGCTTTCTTT | CASSFGGVNTEAFF
TRBJ2-3 | - | TRBV19 | - | TGTGCCAGTGCGGTCCGGGGTGTTCGTACAGATACGCAGTATTTT | CASAVRGVRTDTQYF
TRBJ2-5 | once | TRBV5-1 | - | TGCGCCAGCAGCTTGGAGGCGGGCGAGACCCAGTACTTC | CASSLEAGETQYF
TRBJ2-3 | - | TRBV2 | - | TGTGCCAGCCTCGAAGGACAGAACACAGATACGCAGTATTTT | CASLEGQNTDTQYF
TRBJ2-5 | - | TRBV25-1 | TRBD1 | TGTGCCAGCAGTGGGACAGGGGGGGTGGAGACCCAGTACTTC | CASSGTGGVETQYF
TRBJ2-5 | - | TRBV3-1/TRBV3-2 | - | TGTGCCAGCAGCCCACCGGGGAGGCCAGAGACCCAGTACTTC | CASSPPGRPETQYF
TRBJ2-3 | - | TRBV2 | TRBD2 | TGTGCCAGCAGTTTCTCGGGGCGGGAGGGCACAGATACGCAGTATTTT | CASSFSGREGTDTQYF
TRBJ1-1 | - | TRBV20-1 | TRBD1 | TGCAGTGCTCTGGACAGGGAAGAAGCTTTCTTT | CSALDREEAFF
TRBJ1-1 | - | TRBV4-1 | - | TGCGCCAGCAGCCAAAAGGCAGGGGTTGAAGCTTTCTTT | CASSQKAGVEAFF
TRBJ2-1 | - | TRBV19 | - | TGTGCCAGTAGTATTTCGCCAGGGACCTACAATGAGCAGTTCTTC | CASSISPGTYNEQFF
TRBJ2-7 | once | TRBV6-2/TRBV6-3 | TRBD1 | TGTGCCAGCAGCACAACCGGGACAGGGAACCACGAGCAGTACTTC | CASSTTGTGNHEQYF
TRBJ1-1 | - | TRBV10-1 | - | TGCGCCAGCAGTTGGGACACCGGAGAAGCTTTCTTT | CASSWDTGEAFF